The clone carrying this T cell receptor beta chain was seen a few times. Its matching antigen is unknown. One entry per CDR3 protein results from TCRdb running MiXCR on the 5' RACE reads. This table holds about 210,000 distinct CDR3 sequences, over 9.5% found once. The source of the sample is a study of T-cell memory formation after mild COVID-19. Study-wide points: Contracting CD4+ clones lay largely in CM and EM, with CD8+ ones residing in EMRA.

Material: PBMCs or a T cell subset sorted from them (not recorded which). The source is a man between 18 and 29 years old who had mild COVID-19 (a few samples of this study predate the infection). Cell type and time point are not known.

The CDR3 here is CSAPAPGSAGELFF. The CDR3 DNA reads as TGCAGTGCGCCGGCCCCGGGGAGTGCCGGGGAGCTGTTTTTT. The genes are TRBV20-1 and TRBJ2-2; D is possibly TRBD2 (5 bases). This CDR3 has 14 amino acids. V lost 6 bases and J lost 6, with 17 bases in between. Germline V lookup: CDR1 DFQATT, CDR2 SNEGSKA (reference sequence).